The 5 T cell receptor beta chains presented below share a single source sample, sequenced in a study of T cells in Graves' hyperthyroidism and ophthalmopathy. RNA transcripts were the template for amplifying TCR beta CDR3 regions. In the first-round RT-PCR of the TCR CDR3, the HTBI primer set was used. MiXCR was run by TCRdb on the multiplex PCR reads, yielding one entry per CDR3 protein. Of a few hundred thousand distinct CDR3 sequences listed, roughly an eighth are singletons. Sequences were obtained from blood. These receptors were obtained from a young woman with Graves' hyperthyroidism.

This clonotype was seen repeatedly, ten times or more. V usage is TRBV7-3 and J usage is TRBJ2-3, with a tentative D call TRBD1 (6 bases). V was clipped by 5 bases and J by 2 bases, with 14 bases between them. Germline values: CDR1 SGHTA, CDR2 FQGTGA. The CDR3 is made up of 15 amino acids. CDR3 protein: CASSKKTGTTDTQYF. In DNA form, the CDR3 reads TGTGCCAGCAGCAAGAAGACAGGCACCACAGATACGCAGTATTTT. The full variable domain, completed using reference TRBV7-3 and TRBJ2-3, is GAGVSQTPSNKVTEKGKYVELRCDPISGHTALYWYRQSLGQGPEFLIYFQGTGAADDSGLPNDRFFAVRPEGSVSTLKIQRTERGDSAVYLCASSKKTGTTDTQYFGPGTRLTVL.

This clonotype was counted ten times or more. This chain joins TRBV7-2 and TRBJ2-2; 13 bases match TRBD2. The CDR3 runs 17 residues. Germline CDR1 and CDR2: SGHTA and FQGNSA. After removal of 8 bases from V and 4 bases from J, the junction contained 10 bases not matched to a gene. CDR3 sequence: CASLRLAGGSATGELFF. The CDR3 DNA is TGTGCCAGCTTGAGACTAGCGGGAGGTTCCGCCACCGGGGAGCTGTTTTTT.

This clonotype came up a few times. This chain joins TRBV20-1 and TRBJ1-1, with 9 nucleotides matching TRBD1. CDR1 DFQATT and CDR2 SNEGSKA come from the germline V gene (reference sequence). V trimming: 6 bases; J trimming: 6 bases; junction bases outside the gene matches: 11. This CDR3 spans 14 amino acids. The CDR3, as DNA: TGCAGTGCCAAGAAACAGGGGGCCCACCCTGAAGCTTTCTTT. This encodes CSAKKQGAHPEAFF.

This clonotype showed up many times. This chain uses TRBV5-1 with TRBJ1-5; D might be TRBD1 (6 bases). The CDR3 extends over 15 amino acids. Germline CDR1 reads SGHRS; CDR2 reads YFSETQ. V was shortened by 4 bases and J by 5 bases, with 16 bases between the two germline ends. The CDR3 reads CASSAGGHVDQPQHF. The CDR3 DNA reads as TGCGCCAGCAGCGCCGGGGGCCACGTGGATCAGCCCCAGCATTTT.

The chain couples TRBV10-3 to TRBJ2-1; D is undetermined. The CDR3 spans 16 residues. Germline CDR1 is ENHRY and CDR2 is SYGVKD. V was clipped by 0 bases and J by 0 bases, with 9 bases between them. The DNA of the CDR3 is TGTGCCATCAGTGAGTCGGGCGAGAGCTCCTACAATGAGCAGTTCTTC. Its translation is CAISESGESSYNEQFF.